The 20 T cell receptor beta chains below come from one sample, sequenced in a study of T cell clusters in autoimmune cytopenias (dated 2019 in TCRdb). The sequencing machine was an Illumina MiSeq. To amplify TRB rearrangements, a touch-down multiplex PCR protocol was run with the TRB-A and TRB-B primer pools combined in a single tube. After reprocessing by TCRdb, each CDR3 protein sequence is one entry, and no DNA is given. The sample's own table lists about 7,000 distinct CDR3 sequences. The top ten hold roughly 18% of the sample. Per sample, approximately 270 ng of peripheral blood genomic DNA, approximately 38,000 genome equivalents, was used for TRB amplification. The same specimen was also included in a second study, on T cell repertoires in aging, cancer and after chemotherapy.

Sequenced: peripheral blood. These TCRs come from a human donor in good health.

The chain uses TRBV11-1 and TRBJ1-6; TCRdb's D gene call, TRBD1, goes unchecked for lack of DNA. Germline CDR1 and CDR2: SGHAT and FQDESV (reference sequence). This CDR3 has 16 amino acids. CDR3 amino acids: CASSFRQGAVNSPLHF.

This clonotype is medium-sized by frequency. The V call is TRBV15, the J call TRBJ1-1. The length of the CDR3 is 14 residues. Germline loops: CDR1 LNHNV, CDR2 YYDKDF (reference sequence). CDR3 loop: CATSTGAAGTEAFF. Full variable domain (remainder filled in from reference TRBV15 and TRBJ1-1): DAMVIQNPRYQVTQFGKPVTLSCSQTLNHNVMYWYQQKSSQAPKLLFHYYDKDFNNEADTPDNFQSRRPNTSFCFLDIRSPGLGDTAMYLCATSTGAAGTEAFFGQGTRLTVV.

The chain employs TRBV18 and TRBJ2-7; no DNA is available, so the TRBD1 call from TCRdb remains unchecked. The germline V gene encodes CDR1 KGHSH and CDR2 LQKENI. The CDR3 is 14 residues long. CDR3 loop: CASSSRDSPYEQYF.

V is TRBV6-4 and J is TRBJ1-2; TCRdb gives TRBD1 as the D gene, but with no DNA this cannot be confirmed. Germline CDR1 is MRHNA and CDR2 is SNTAGT. This CDR3 region has 11 residues. The chain's CDR3 is CATAGTSEYTF.

The chain links TRBV4-2 to TRBJ1-5. The CDR3 covers 13 residues. CDR1 is LGHNA and CDR2 is YNFKEQ in the germline V gene. The CDR3 is CASSQDWDQPQHF.

This clonotype is labeled medium-sized (0.01 to 0.1%) based on frequency. This rearrangement joins TRBV19 to TRBJ1-5. The V gene's germline CDR1 is LNHDA and CDR2 SQIVND (reference sequence). The CDR3 contains 13 residues. The CDR3 loop reads CASSEGGGQPQHF.

This clonotype registers medium-sized by frequency. The chain recombines TRBV6-5 with TRBJ1-6; TCRdb proposes TRBD1, but this gene call is untestable without DNA. The CDR3 is made up of 15 amino acids. Per germline, CDR1 MNHEY and CDR2 SVGAGI. The CDR3 reads CASRERTGEGSPLHF.

The chain carries TRBV20-1 and TRBJ1-4; TCRdb gives TRBD1 as the D gene, but with no DNA this cannot be confirmed. This CDR3 has 14 residues. CDR1 is DFQATT and CDR2 is SNEGSKA in the germline V gene (reference sequence). The CDR3 spells CSASLDSRNEKLFF.

This clonotype is called medium-sized (0.01 to 0.1%) based on its frequency. J is TRBJ1-5 and V is TRBV15; TCRdb gives TRBD1 as the D gene, but with no DNA this cannot be confirmed. There are 14 residues in the CDR3. Germline loops: CDR1 LNHNV, CDR2 YYDKDF (reference sequence). CDR3 protein: CATSYSGVNQPQHF.

This clonotype is labeled medium-sized based on frequency. CDR3 loop: CASTPKDEQFF. The gene calls are TRBV12-3 or TRBV12-4 and TRBJ2-1; checking the TCRdb D call of TRBD1 is not possible without DNA. This CDR3 comprises 11 residues.

The V call is TRBV6-2 or TRBV6-3, the J call TRBJ1-4; as DNA is missing, the TRBD1 call by TCRdb cannot be tested. Germline V gives CDR1 MNHEY, CDR2 SVGEGT. The CDR3 loop spans 16 amino acids. The CDR3 here is CASSYGQDRLNEKLFF.

This clonotype registers medium-sized by frequency. The chain carries TRBV6-6 and TRBJ1-1. Germline assignment: CDR1 MNHNY and CDR2 SVGAGI (reference sequence). The CDR3 length is 13 residues. The CDR3 sequence is CASSPVGNTEAFF.

V gene TRBV5-6 combines with J gene TRBJ2-1. Germline CDR1 is SGHDT and CDR2 is YYEEEE. This CDR3 has 16 residues. The CDR3: CASSLESRRAYNEQFF.

The chain recombines TRBV20-1 with TRBJ2-5. CDR3 length: 11 amino acids. Germline V gene lookup returns CDR1 DFQATT and CDR2 SNEGSKA (reference sequence). CDR3 residues: CSARPEETQYF.

V and J are TRBV5-6 and TRBJ2-7; TCRdb calls TRBD1, which cannot be checked without DNA. CDR3 size: 15 residues. CDR1 and CDR2 from the germline V gene are SGHDT and YYEEEE. The CDR3 here is CASSVTGTASREQYF.

The genes are TRBV11-1 and TRBJ1-1; TCRdb's assignment of TRBD1 cannot be checked, as there is no DNA. Germline values: CDR1 SGHAT, CDR2 FQDESV (reference sequence). The CDR3 is 14 amino acids. The CDR3 protein is CASSLARVSTEAFF. Looking up the rest from reference TRBV11-1 and TRBJ1-1 gives the full variable domain: EAEVAQSPRYKITEKSQAVAFWCDPISGHATLYWYRQILGQGPELLVQFQDESVVDDSQLPKDRFSAERLKGVDSTLKIQPAELGDSAMYLCASSLARVSTEAFFGQGTRLTVV.

This clonotype is classed as medium-sized (0.01 to 0.1%) by frequency. This chain uses TRBV6-5 with TRBJ2-5; no DNA is available, so the TRBD1 call from TCRdb remains unchecked. CDR3 size: 14 residues. Looked up from germline, CDR1 is MNHEY and CDR2 is SVGAGI. The CDR3 here is CASSYAGVGETQYF.

The V gene is TRBV20-1, the J gene TRBJ1-6. The germline gives CDR1 DFQATT, CDR2 SNEGSKA (reference sequence). The CDR3 is made up of 15 amino acids. CDR3 amino acids: CSARSSSSYNSPLHF.

By frequency, this clonotype registers medium-sized. Here the CDR3 reads CASTKGLAINEQFF. The J gene is TRBJ2-1, the V gene TRBV19; lacking DNA, the TRBD2 call made by TCRdb goes unchecked. CDR1 and CDR2 (germline): LNHDA, SQIVND (reference sequence). The CDR3 covers 14 residues.

Its frequency marks this clonotype as medium-sized. The chain couples TRBV27 to TRBJ2-6. The V gene's germline CDR1 is MNHEY and CDR2 SMNVEV (reference sequence). CDR3 size: 15 residues. The CDR3 sequence: CASSPLKLEANVLTF.